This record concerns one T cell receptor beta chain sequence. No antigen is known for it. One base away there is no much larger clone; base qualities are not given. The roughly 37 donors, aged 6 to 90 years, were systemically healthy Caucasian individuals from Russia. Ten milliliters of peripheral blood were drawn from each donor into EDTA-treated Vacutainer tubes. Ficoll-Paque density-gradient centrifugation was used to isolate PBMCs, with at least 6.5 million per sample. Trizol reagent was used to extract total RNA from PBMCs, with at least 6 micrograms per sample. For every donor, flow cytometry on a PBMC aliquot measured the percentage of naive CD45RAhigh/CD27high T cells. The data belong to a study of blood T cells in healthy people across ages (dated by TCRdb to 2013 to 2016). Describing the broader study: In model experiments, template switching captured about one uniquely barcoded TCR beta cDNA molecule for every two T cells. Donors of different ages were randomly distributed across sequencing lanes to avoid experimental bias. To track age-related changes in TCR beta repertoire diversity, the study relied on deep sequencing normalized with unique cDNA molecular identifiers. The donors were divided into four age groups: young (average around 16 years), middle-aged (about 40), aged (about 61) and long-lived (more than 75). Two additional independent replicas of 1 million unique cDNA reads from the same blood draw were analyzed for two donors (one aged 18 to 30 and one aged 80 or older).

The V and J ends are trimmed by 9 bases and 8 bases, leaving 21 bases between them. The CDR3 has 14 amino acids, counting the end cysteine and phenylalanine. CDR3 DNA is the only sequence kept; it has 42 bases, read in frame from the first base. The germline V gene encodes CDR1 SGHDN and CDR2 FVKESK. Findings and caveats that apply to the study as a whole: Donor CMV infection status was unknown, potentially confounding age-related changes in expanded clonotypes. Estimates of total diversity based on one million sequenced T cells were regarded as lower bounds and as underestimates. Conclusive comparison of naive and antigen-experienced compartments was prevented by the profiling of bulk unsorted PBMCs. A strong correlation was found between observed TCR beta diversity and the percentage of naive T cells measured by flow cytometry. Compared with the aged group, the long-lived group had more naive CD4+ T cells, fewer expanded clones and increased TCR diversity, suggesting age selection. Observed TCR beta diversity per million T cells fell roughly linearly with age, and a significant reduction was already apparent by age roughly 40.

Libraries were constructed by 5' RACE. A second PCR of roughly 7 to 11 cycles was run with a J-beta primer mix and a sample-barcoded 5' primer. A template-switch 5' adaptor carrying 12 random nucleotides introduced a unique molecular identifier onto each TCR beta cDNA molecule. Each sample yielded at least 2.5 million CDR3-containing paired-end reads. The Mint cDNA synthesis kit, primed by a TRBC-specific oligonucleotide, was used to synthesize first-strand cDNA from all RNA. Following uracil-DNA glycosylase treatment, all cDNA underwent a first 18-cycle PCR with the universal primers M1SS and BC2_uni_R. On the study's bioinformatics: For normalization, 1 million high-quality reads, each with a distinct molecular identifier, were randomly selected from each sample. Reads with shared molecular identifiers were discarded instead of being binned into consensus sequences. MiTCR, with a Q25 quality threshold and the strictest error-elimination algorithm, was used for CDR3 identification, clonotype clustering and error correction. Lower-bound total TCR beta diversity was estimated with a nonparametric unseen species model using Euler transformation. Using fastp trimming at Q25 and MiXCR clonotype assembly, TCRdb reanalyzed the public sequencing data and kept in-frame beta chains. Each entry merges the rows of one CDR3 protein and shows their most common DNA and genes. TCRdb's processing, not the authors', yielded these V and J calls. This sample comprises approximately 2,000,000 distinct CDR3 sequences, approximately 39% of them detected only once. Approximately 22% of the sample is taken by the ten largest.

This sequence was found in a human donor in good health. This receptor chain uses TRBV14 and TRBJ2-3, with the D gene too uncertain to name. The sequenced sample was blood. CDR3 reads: CASSKLEPTTTQYF. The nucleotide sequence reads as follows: TGTGCCAGTAGTAAGCTAGAGCCCACAACTACGCAGTATTTT. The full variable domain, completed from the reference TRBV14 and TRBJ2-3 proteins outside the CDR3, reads EAGVTQFPSHSVIEKGQTVTLRCDPISGHDNLYWYRRVMGKEIKFLLHFVKESKQDESGMPNNRFLAERTGGTYSTLKVQPAELEDSGVYFCASSKLEPTTTQYFGPGTRLTVL.